These 16 T cell receptor beta chains originate from one sample sequenced in a study of vaccination and CD4 T cells after COVID-19. Treatment of the sample: approximately nine-day PBMC culture with coronavirus spike peptide pools or control peptides (ViraFEST assay). No antigen has been assigned to these receptors. Cultured CD4+ T cell DNA underwent sequencing with the Oncomine TCR Beta short-read assay. TCRdb analysed the PCR reads with MiXCR anew, one entry per CDR3 protein. The repertoire includes more than 12,000 distinct CDR3 sequences, 45% to 50% of them detected once, and 10% to 15% sits in the top ten. Source material: CD4+ T cells from blood, cultured in vitro. These receptors were collected from a human donor who had recovered from COVID-19.

V gene TRBV4-3 combines with J gene TRBJ1-1; D is undetermined. CDR3 size: 18 residues. The V end lost 2 bases, the J end lost 0 bases, and 19 bases lay between the germline ends. CDR1 is LGHNA, CDR2 YSLEER, per germline. The CDR3 sequence is CASSQTDRPPWMNTEAFF. The DNA of the CDR3 is TGCGCCAGCAGCCAAACGGACCGGCCCCCTTGGATGAACACTGAAGCTTTCTTT.

The chain recombines TRBV20-1 with TRBJ2-1; D is possibly TRBD2 (6 bases). The germline V gene has CDR1 DFQATT and CDR2 SNEGSKA (reference sequence). This CDR3 has 12 amino acids. V was cut by 1 base and J by 7 bases, with 8 bases left in between. Here the CDR3 reads CSARVGGNEQFF. The CDR3 coding sequence is TGCAGTGCTAGAGTGGGGGGAAATGAGCAGTTCTTC.

Only a few counts were recorded for this clonotype. V and J are TRBV2 and TRBJ1-2, with D possibly matching TRBD1 (5 bases). This CDR3 comprises 13 residues. The germline V gene encodes CDR1 SNHLY and CDR2 FYNNEI. The germline V and J ends were trimmed by 4 bases and 8 bases, with 14 bases remaining between them. The CDR3 nucleotides read TGTGCCAGCAGTGGGGACCGTCTGGAGGGCTACACCTTC. This encodes CASSGDRLEGYTF. Filled out from reference TRBV2 and TRBJ1-2, the complete variable domain reads EPEVTQTPSHQVTQMGQEVILRCVPISNHLYFYWYRQILGQKVEFLVSFYNNEISEKSEIFDDQFSVERPDGSNFTLKIRSTKLEDSAMYFCASSGDRLEGYTFGSGTRLTVV.

This clonotype was detected a few times. This chain links TRBV2 with TRBJ1-6, with D possibly matching TRBD1 (5 bases). Germline CDR1 is SNHLY and CDR2 is FYNNEI. This CDR3 has 14 residues. The V and J ends lost 1 base and 9 bases respectively, with 10 bases between them. This CDR3 is CASSEEGRGSPLHF. The CDR3 nucleotides are TGTGCCAGCAGTGAAGAGGGTAGGGGTTCACCCCTCCACTTT.

The V gene is TRBV6-5, the J gene TRBJ2-3; possibly TRBD2 for D (5 bases). V was shortened by 3 bases and J by 1 base, with 5 bases between the two germline ends. This CDR3 region has 13 residues. Germline CDR1 MNHEY, CDR2 SVGAGI. Written as DNA, the CDR3 is TGTGCCAGCAGTTATAGCGGCACAGATACGCAGTATTTT. Protein: CASSYSGTDTQYF.

The genes are TRBV5-1 and TRBJ2-7; a weak D match, TRBD2 (5 bases). The CDR3 runs 15 residues. Trimming pared 3 bases from V and 7 bases from J, leaving 20 bases between. In germline, CDR1 is SGHRS, CDR2 YFSETQ. CDR3 residues: CASSSTTAGVQEQYF. In DNA form, the CDR3 reads TGCGCCAGCAGCTCTACCACGGCCGGGGTTCAGGAGCAGTACTTC.

J is TRBJ1-2 and V is TRBV12-3 or TRBV12-4; a possible D gene is TRBD1 (6 bases). Between the trimmed V and J ends, which lost 4 bases and 2 bases, there was a span of 17 bases. This CDR3 has 16 residues. CDR3 bases: TGTGCCAGCAGTTACGCAACAGGGATGAGGAACTATGGCTACACCTTC. It translates to CASSYATGMRNYGYTF.

This rearrangement joins TRBV18 to TRBJ2-3, with 8 bases fitting TRBD1. The V and J ends lost 2 bases and 0 bases, in that order; junction bases with no gene match: 4. The CDR3 spans 16 residues. Germline CDR1 and CDR2: KGHSH and LQKENI. The CDR3 region is CASSPYQGASTDTQYF. DNA for the CDR3: TGTGCCAGCTCACCATATCAGGGGGCGAGCACAGATACGCAGTATTTT.

This clonotype came up a few times. V gene TRBV27 combines with J gene TRBJ1-2, with D uncertain. Deletions cut 5 bases from V and 8 bases from J, with 21 bases between. The CDR3 length is 15 residues. The germline CDR1 and CDR2 sequences are MNHEY and SMNVEV (reference sequence). CDR3 in amino acids: CASSPLAQNWRGYTF. CDR3 coding DNA: TGTGCCAGCAGTCCCCTGGCTCAGAACTGGCGGGGCTACACCTTC.

The chain has TRBV15 and TRBJ2-7; possibly TRBD1 for D (6 bases). V was cut by 3 bases and J by 4 bases, with 7 bases left in between. This CDR3 is 12 amino acids long. Germline V gene sequence: CDR1 LNHNV, CDR2 YYDKDF (reference sequence). CDR3 sequence reads: CATSRGAYEQYF. In nucleotides, the CDR3 is TGTGCCACCAGCAGGGGGGCTTACGAGCAGTACTTC. The full variable domain, completed using reference TRBV15 and TRBJ2-7, is DAMVIQNPRYQVTQFGKPVTLSCSQTLNHNVMYWYQQKSSQAPKLLFHYYDKDFNNEADTPDNFQSRRPNTSFCFLDIRSPGLGDTAMYLCATSRGAYEQYFGPGTRLTVT.

This clonotype was seen more than once but under ten times. This chain joins TRBV6-1 and TRBJ1-6; no clear D. CDR1 and CDR2 (germline): MNHNS, SASEGT. The CDR3 consists of 14 residues. Trimming cost V 6 bases and J 7 bases, with 13 bases left between them. CDR3 nucleotide sequence: TGTGCCAGCAGGGAATACAGCGGAAATTCACCCCTCCACTTT. Residues: CASREYSGNSPLHF.

This chain connects TRBV5-1 to TRBJ2-1; 8 bases fit TRBD2. V lost 2 bases to trimming and J lost 0 bases; unmatched junction nucleotides: 10. Germline V lookup: CDR1 SGHRS, CDR2 YFSETQ. CDR3 size: 18 residues. The chain's CDR3 is CASSFISGGFASYNEQFF. The CDR3 DNA follows: TGCGCCAGCAGCTTCATATCGGGAGGGTTTGCCTCCTACAATGAGCAGTTCTTC. The variable domain in full, completed from reference TRBV5-1 and TRBJ2-1, reads KAGVTQTPRYLIKTRGQQVTLSCSPISGHRSVSWYQQTPGQGLQFLFEYFSETQRNKGNFPGRFSGRQFSNSRSEMNVSTLELGDSALYLCASSFISGGFASYNEQFFGPGTRLTVL.

This clonotype turned up a few times. This chain uses TRBV20-1 with TRBJ1-1; D not certain. The CDR3 sequence is 14 residues long. Between the trimmed V and J ends, which lost 5 bases and 0 bases, there was a span of 13 bases. Germline V gene sequence: CDR1 DFQATT, CDR2 SNEGSKA (reference sequence). The CDR3 loop is CSAPSDGVNTEAFF. The DNA of the CDR3 is TGCAGTGCTCCCAGCGACGGGGTGAACACTGAAGCTTTCTTT.

This chain uses TRBV20-1 with TRBJ2-3; 8 nucleotides align to TRBD2. CDR1 is DFQATT and CDR2 is SNEGSKA in the germline V gene (reference sequence). The CDR3 sequence is 15 residues long. CDR3 DNA: TGCAGCGCCGGCGTCGGGGGGGGGAGGTCAGATACGCAGTATTTT. This sequence encodes CSAGVGGGRSDTQYF.

The chain links TRBV6-5 to TRBJ2-5; the match to TRBD1 covers 9 bases. Germline CDR1 reads MNHEY; CDR2 reads SVGAGI. The junction had 6 bases not matched to a gene; V was cut back by 4 bases and J by 3 bases. The CDR3 totals 15 residues. The CDR3 protein is CASSSTDRGKETQYF. The CDR3 DNA reads TGTGCCAGCAGTTCTACGGACAGGGGTAAAGAGACCCAGTACTTC.

The chain carries TRBV28 and TRBJ1-3; TRBD1 is a possible D gene (5 bases). Germline V CDR1 and CDR2: MDHEN, SYDVKM. This CDR3 is built from 17 residues. V was shortened by 11 bases and J by 0 bases, with 23 bases between the two germline ends. The CDR3 DNA follows: TGTGCCTGCCGAGACCTTCAGGGCTCCTACTCTGGAAACACCATATATTTT. It translates to CACRDLQGSYSGNTIYF.